This T cell receptor (beta chain) was sequenced during a study of graft-versus-host responses after intestinal transplantation. Study-wide background: Multivisceral, liver-intestinal, or isolated intestinal grafts went to recipients. The study, taken as a whole, reports: GvH clones detected in recipient marrow included some appearing first in ileum or blood.

This clone has a single count. Its cognate antigen is unknown. Measured with immunoSEQ multiplex PCR; TCRdb has only the in-frame clones, and not every one. The table records about 9,500 clones, approximately 90% of them present only once. The CDR3 consists of 16 residues. The source is a human patient who received an intestinal transplant, so some T cells may come from the graft donor. The input for sequencing was PBMCs, taken approximately 240 days after intestinal transplant. J is TRBJ2-5 and V is TRBV21-1; no check of the table's D call, TRBD2, against the DNA was made. TRBV21-1 represents a pseudogene. The CDR3 DNA is TGTGCCAGCAGCGAAAGCTCTACGGGAGGGGTAGAGACCCAGTACTTC. This sequence encodes CASSESSTGGVETQYF.